Listed below are T cell receptor beta chains from one sample, sequenced in a study of Graves' ophthalmopathy and Graves' hyperthyroidism. TCRdb reprocessed the multiplex PCR reads with MiXCR, giving one entry per CDR3 protein. The data show approximately 700,000 distinct CDR3 sequences, around 40% seen once. Sequencing was done on a sample of peripheral blood. All receptors derive from an adult man with Graves' ophthalmopathy. CDR3s include the opening cysteine and the closing phenylalanine or tryptophan. Each record gives: clone size, J gene, V gene, D gene, CDR3 DNA, CDR3 protein. D genes are given only for firm matches. Part of the rows lack a size; the others show once, few, many or a class for expanded clones.

clone_size: few
j_call: TRBJ1-5
v_call: TRBV7-9
d_call: -
cdr3_nt: TGTGCCAGCAGTTTATCAGGGTTCAATCAGCCCCAGCATTTT
cdr3_aa: CASSLSGFNQPQHF

clone_size: many
j_call: TRBJ1-1
v_call: TRBV29-1
d_call: -
cdr3_nt: TGCAGCGTTGTCGCTAGGGGCCAACTGGGGGCTGAAGCTTTCTTT
cdr3_aa: CSVVARGQLGAEAFF

clone_size: -
j_call: TRBJ1-5
v_call: TRBV28
d_call: -
cdr3_nt: TGTGCCATTGCGGGCCTGATCAATCAGCCCCAGCATTTT
cdr3_aa: CAIAGLINQPQHF

clone_size: many
j_call: TRBJ1-2
v_call: TRBV7-9
d_call: -
cdr3_nt: TGTGCCAGCAGCTTAGCGGTAGGCACAGATCGCTACACCTTC
cdr3_aa: CASSLAVGTDRYTF

clone_size: once
j_call: TRBJ1-2
v_call: TRBV2
d_call: TRBD1
cdr3_nt: TGTGCCAGCAGTTTAGGTTCCAGGGGGTTTCCTCGCTACACCTTC
cdr3_aa: CASSLGSRGFPRYTF

clone_size: -
j_call: TRBJ2-7
v_call: TRBV28
d_call: -
cdr3_nt: TGTGCCAGCAGCCGGCCGGGACATGACGTCCGAACGCAGTACTTC
cdr3_aa: CASSRPGHDVRTQYF

clone_size: -
j_call: TRBJ2-7
v_call: TRBV2
d_call: -
cdr3_nt: TGTGCCAGAGGGGCCGGTCCATCGGCCGAGCAGTACTTC
cdr3_aa: CARGAGPSAEQYF

clone_size: many
j_call: TRBJ1-1
v_call: TRBV29-1
d_call: -
cdr3_nt: TGCAGCGGTTCCAGGGAATACTCTGAAGCTTTCTTT
cdr3_aa: CSGSREYSEAFF

clone_size: -
j_call: TRBJ1-5
v_call: TRBV7-9
d_call: -
cdr3_nt: TGTGCCAGCAGTTATCGGGCGGAGCAGCAGCCCCAGCATTTT
cdr3_aa: CASSYRAEQQPQHF

clone_size: -
j_call: TRBJ2-5
v_call: TRBV20-1
d_call: TRBD1
cdr3_nt: TGCAGTGCTAGAGATTTAGGACAGGGGGCCGTAGAGACCCAGTACTTC
cdr3_aa: CSARDLGQGAVETQYF

clone_size: few
j_call: TRBJ2-5
v_call: TRBV7-3
d_call: -
cdr3_nt: TGTGCCAGCAGCTTAAGTGGCCTCTACCAAGAGACCCAGTACTTC
cdr3_aa: CASSLSGLYQETQYF

clone_size: -
j_call: TRBJ1-2
v_call: TRBV25-1
d_call: -
cdr3_nt: TGTGCCAGCAGAGATCGCCCACCCTATGGCTACACCTTC
cdr3_aa: CASRDRPPYGYTF

clone_size: -
j_call: TRBJ1-1
v_call: TRBV11-2
d_call: TRBD1
cdr3_nt: TGTGCCAGCAGCTCTGTCCCGGGACAGGGAACGAACACTGAAGCTTTCTTT
cdr3_aa: CASSSVPGQGTNTEAFF

clone_size: -
j_call: TRBJ1-2
v_call: TRBV25-1
d_call: -
cdr3_nt: TGTGCCAGCAGTTTAACAGGCATGAACTATGGCTACACCTTC
cdr3_aa: CASSLTGMNYGYTF

clone_size: -
j_call: TRBJ1-3
v_call: TRBV9
d_call: -
cdr3_nt: TGTGCCAGCACCAAGAGGGTTTCTGGAAACACCATATATTTT
cdr3_aa: CASTKRVSGNTIYF

clone_size: -
j_call: TRBJ2-5
v_call: TRBV6-5
d_call: -
cdr3_nt: TGTGCCAGCAGTTACCAGCCCAGCGGGACCCAGTACTTC
cdr3_aa: CASSYQPSGTQYF

clone_size: -
j_call: TRBJ2-2
v_call: TRBV7-9
d_call: TRBD1
cdr3_nt: TGTGCCAGCGCGTGGGGACAGGGATACACCGGGGAGCTGTTTTTT
cdr3_aa: CASAWGQGYTGELFF

clone_size: -
j_call: TRBJ2-5
v_call: TRBV29-1
d_call: -
cdr3_nt: TGCAGTGCTAGGGTAGGGGTGGCGGAGACCCAGTACTTC
cdr3_aa: CSARVGVAETQYF

clone_size: -
j_call: TRBJ1-2
v_call: TRBV2
d_call: TRBD1
cdr3_nt: TGTGCCAGCGTTGGACAGGGCTATGGCTACACCTTC
cdr3_aa: CASVGQGYGYTF

clone_size: -
j_call: TRBJ1-4
v_call: TRBV20-1
d_call: TRBD1
cdr3_nt: TGCAGTGCTAGAGATTCGACAGGGGGGTCTTTAGTTGAAAAACTGTTTTTT
cdr3_aa: CSARDSTGGSLVEKLFF

clone_size: -
j_call: TRBJ2-5
v_call: TRBV6-1
d_call: -
cdr3_nt: TGTGCCAGCAGTGCAACAGGAGACGGGGAAGAGACCCAGTACTTC
cdr3_aa: CASSATGDGEETQYF

clone_size: many
j_call: TRBJ2-5
v_call: TRBV10-3
d_call: -
cdr3_nt: TGTGCCATCAGTCCCCCGACACAAGAGACCCAGTACTTC
cdr3_aa: CAISPPTQETQYF

clone_size: few
j_call: TRBJ1-2
v_call: TRBV20-1
d_call: -
cdr3_nt: TGCAGTGCTAGAGATACAATTCTTAACTATGGCTACACCTTC
cdr3_aa: CSARDTILNYGYTF

clone_size: few
j_call: TRBJ2-7
v_call: TRBV9
d_call: -
cdr3_nt: TGTGCCAGCTCACCACGTCAGGAAGATTACGAGCAGTACTTC
cdr3_aa: CASSPRQEDYEQYF

clone_size: few
j_call: TRBJ2-7
v_call: TRBV7-2
d_call: TRBD2
cdr3_nt: TGTGCCAGCAGCTTAGCATTAACAGGCACTTGGGGGGGATACGAGCAGTACTTC
cdr3_aa: CASSLALTGTWGGYEQYF

clone_size: many
j_call: TRBJ1-2
v_call: TRBV19
d_call: TRBD1
cdr3_nt: TGTGCCTCTATCGCGCGGGACAGGGGGTATGGCTACACCTTC
cdr3_aa: CASIARDRGYGYTF

clone_size: -
j_call: TRBJ1-1
v_call: TRBV29-1
d_call: TRBD1
cdr3_nt: TGCAGTGCCCCACCGGGCAGGGGGGGGTATACTGAAGCTTTCTTT
cdr3_aa: CSAPPGRGGYTEAFF

clone_size: -
j_call: TRBJ1-3
v_call: TRBV30
d_call: TRBD1
cdr3_nt: TGTGCCTACTGGACAGGGGGCTTGGAAAACACCATATATTTT
cdr3_aa: CAYWTGGLENTIYF

clone_size: many
j_call: TRBJ2-7
v_call: TRBV20-1
d_call: TRBD2
cdr3_nt: TGCAGTGCTACCCGAAGCAGCGGGAGTTTCGAGCAGTACTTC
cdr3_aa: CSATRSSGSFEQYF

clone_size: many
j_call: TRBJ1-4
v_call: TRBV7-9
d_call: -
cdr3_nt: TGTGCCAGCAGCACTCCGGGGCCAAATGAAAAACTGTTTTTT
cdr3_aa: CASSTPGPNEKLFF

clone_size: -
j_call: TRBJ2-3
v_call: TRBV2
d_call: TRBD1
cdr3_nt: TGTGCCAGCAGTGAACAGGGGGCTAGAACAGATACGCAGTATTTT
cdr3_aa: CASSEQGARTDTQYF

clone_size: many
j_call: TRBJ1-3
v_call: TRBV7-2
d_call: TRBD1
cdr3_nt: TGTGCCAGCAGCTTGGACAGGGTCCCTGGAAACACCATATATTTT
cdr3_aa: CASSLDRVPGNTIYF

clone_size: -
j_call: TRBJ1-5
v_call: TRBV6-6
d_call: TRBD1
cdr3_nt: TGTGCCAGCAGTTACTCGGGACAGGCATTTGGACAGCCCCAGCATTTT
cdr3_aa: CASSYSGQAFGQPQHF

clone_size: many
j_call: TRBJ1-2
v_call: TRBV10-3
d_call: -
cdr3_nt: TGTGCCATCCAAGCCCGGACAGACTATGGCTACACCTTC
cdr3_aa: CAIQARTDYGYTF

clone_size: -
j_call: TRBJ1-2
v_call: TRBV19
d_call: -
cdr3_nt: TGTGCCACTGGGTCTTATGGCCACACCTTC
cdr3_aa: CATGSYGHTF

clone_size: -
j_call: TRBJ2-7
v_call: TRBV20-1
d_call: TRBD2
cdr3_nt: TGCAGTGCTAGCGGACTAGCGGGAACCTACGAGCAGTACTTC
cdr3_aa: CSASGLAGTYEQYF

clone_size: once
j_call: TRBJ1-1
v_call: TRBV19
d_call: -
cdr3_nt: TGTGCCAATAGTATACAGGGCTTCACTGAAGCTTTCTTT
cdr3_aa: CANSIQGFTEAFF

clone_size: few
j_call: TRBJ1-5
v_call: TRBV12-3/TRBV12-4
d_call: -
cdr3_nt: TGTGCCAGCAGTTTAATGGGGGTTAGCAATCAGCCCCAGCATTTT
cdr3_aa: CASSLMGVSNQPQHF